These 18 T cell receptor beta chains came from one sample sequenced in a study of control samples from healthy donors and cancer patients. Sequencing used immunoSEQ multiplex PCR; TCRdb keeps in-frame clones, though not all of them. The data show about 120,000 clones, about 94% seen once. Sequencing was performed on blood. These receptors were obtained from a man younger than 40 in good health.

V usage is TRBV9 and J usage is TRBJ2-3, with D perhaps assigned TRBD1 or TRBD2 (5 bases each). This CDR3 has 18 residues. V was cut by 3 bases and J by 0 bases, with 20 bases left in between. CDR1 is SGDLS and CDR2 is YYNGEE in the germline V gene. CDR3 nucleotide sequence: TGTGCCAGCAGCGCCCCGAAGGGGACCGCCACTAGCACAGATACGCAGTATTTT. This codes for CASSAPKGTATSTDTQYF.

The V call is TRBV19, the J call TRBJ2-2; the D is unclear. The CDR3 is 13 residues long. Trimming stripped 5 bases from V and 3 bases from J, with 7 bases between. Germline V gene sequence: CDR1 LNHDA, CDR2 SQIVND (reference sequence). DNA of the CDR3: TGTGCCAGTAGTTTCCGATACACCGGGGAGCTGTTTTTT. Translating gives CASSFRYTGELFF.

This clone was detected once. The V gene is TRBV21-1, the J gene TRBJ2-7; whether TRBD1, the table's D call, matches the DNA was not checked. TRBV21-1 is recorded as a pseudogene. The CDR3 totals 17 residues. CDR3 nucleotides: TGTGCCAGCAGCAAATACTTGGACAGCGGATTAACCTACGAGCAGTACGTC. Translated: CASSKYLDSGLTYEQYV.

The chain has TRBV21-1 and TRBJ1-2; the DNA was not used to check the table's D call, TRBD1. TRBV21-1 is a documented pseudogene. CDR3 length: 13 residues. The CDR3 reads CASSPDRGGGYTF. The CDR3 DNA follows: TGTGCCAGCAGCCCGGACAGGGGGGGCGGCTACACCTTC.

This chain links TRBV14 with TRBJ2-1; TRBD2 is a possible D gene (6 bases). Germline CDR1 SGHDN, CDR2 FVKESK. The germline V and J ends were trimmed by 6 bases and 9 bases, with 15 bases remaining between them. The CDR3 sequence is 13 residues long. The CDR3 spells CASSLGGPGEQFF. The CDR3 DNA sequence: TGTGCCAGCAGTCTTGGAGGGCCAGGTGAGCAGTTCTTC.

The chain has TRBV2 and TRBJ1-5, with 9 bases aligning to TRBD1. The CDR3 loop spans 15 amino acids. The germline V gene encodes CDR1 SNHLY and CDR2 FYNNEI. With 2 bases clipped from V and 4 bases from J, the junction kept 3 bases outside the gene matches. The CDR3 is CASSELGTGNQPQHF. The CDR3 DNA reads as TGTGCCAGCAGTGAACTCGGGACAGGGAATCAGCCCCAGCATTTT.

The rearrangement links TRBV5-5 to TRBJ2-2; the D gene is possibly TRBD2 (5 bases). In germline, CDR1 is SGHKS, CDR2 YYEKEE (reference sequence). Between the trimmed V and J ends, which lost 0 bases and 4 bases, there was a span of 16 bases. CDR3 size: 17 residues. CDR3 loop: CASSLVSQRRSTGELFF. The CDR3 DNA is TGTGCCAGCAGCTTGGTTTCCCAGCGGCGTTCCACCGGGGAGCTGTTTTTT.

This rearrangement joins TRBV6-5 to TRBJ1-4; D remains ambiguous. CDR1 and CDR2 (germline): MNHEY, SVGAGI. Trimming cost V 7 bases and J 0 bases, with 6 bases left between them. The CDR3 spans 13 residues. The CDR3 nucleotides are TGTGCCAGCATCTTCTCAACTAATGAAAAACTGTTTTTT. Translated, it gives CASIFSTNEKLFF.

V and J are TRBV3-1 (or the pseudogene TRBV3-2) and TRBJ2-6, with unresolved D. The ends were cut back, 1 base at V and 5 bases at J, with 9 bases in the middle. CDR1 is LGHDT and CDR2 is YNNKEL in the germline V gene (reference sequence). The CDR3 runs to 15 residues. CDR3 protein: CASSQGSLWANVLTF. The CDR3, as DNA: TGTGCCAGCAGCCAAGGAAGTCTCTGGGCCAACGTCCTGACTTTC.

The rearrangement uses TRBV15 and TRBJ2-7; tentative D call: TRBD2 (5 bases). Trimming removed 0 bases at V and 7 bases at J, with 13 bases between. The CDR3 covers 14 residues. CDR1 and CDR2 from the germline V gene are LNHNV and YYDKDF (reference sequence). CDR3 coding DNA: TGTGCCACCAGCAGAGAGGCCCGGGATGGTGAGCAGTACGTC. This translates into CATSREARDGEQYV.

This chain uses TRBV10-3 with TRBJ2-7; D possibly corresponds to TRBD2 (5 bases). Looked up from germline, CDR1 is ENHRY and CDR2 is SYGVKD. The V end lost 6 bases, the J end lost 4 bases, and 10 bases lay between the germline ends. The CDR3 has 12 amino acids. The CDR3 reads CAIRADGYEQYF. In DNA form, the CDR3 reads TGTGCCATCAGAGCGGACGGGTACGAGCAGTACTTC.

The chain carries TRBV13 and TRBJ2-3; weak D call: TRBD2 (6 bases). The germline gives CDR1 PRHDT, CDR2 FYEKMQ (reference sequence). The length of the CDR3 is 14 residues. Trimming removed 5 bases at V and 4 bases at J, with 13 bases between. This chain's CDR3 is CASSPEREADTQYF. CDR3 bases: TGTGCCAGCAGCCCGGAGAGGGAGGCAGATACGCAGTATTTT.

The chain employs TRBV30 and TRBJ1-1, with D possibly being TRBD1 (5 bases). The V gene lost 2 bases and the J gene lost 1 base, with 14 bases spanning the gap. This CDR3 spans 15 amino acids. Germline assignment: CDR1 GTSNPN and CDR2 SVGIG (reference sequence). Here the CDR3 reads CAWSFKGAGNTEAFF. The CDR3 DNA reads TGTGCCTGGAGTTTTAAAGGGGCGGGGAACACTGAAGCTTTCTTT.

This rearrangement joins TRBV5-4 to TRBJ2-1; 10 nucleotides match TRBD2. The CDR3 is 18 amino acids. The germline V gene encodes CDR1 SGHNT and CDR2 YYREEE (reference sequence). Trimming cost V 4 bases and J 0 bases; bases outside gene matches: 10. The CDR3 DNA follows: TGTGCCAGCAGCCCCCAGCGGGGGGGCTTTAGCTCCTACAATGAGCAGTTCTTC. Translated: CASSPQRGGFSSYNEQFF.

The chain links TRBV9 to TRBJ2-4; D not certain. This CDR3 is 15 amino acids long. V lost 0 bases and J lost 7, with 14 bases in between. The germline gives CDR1 SGDLS, CDR2 YYNGEE. The CDR3 protein is CASSVAGVRDNIQYF. The CDR3 nucleotides read TGTGCCAGCAGCGTAGCTGGGGTGAGAGATAACATTCAGTACTTC. Together with reference TRBV9 and TRBJ2-4, the CDR3 gives the full variable domain: DSGVTQTPKHLITATGQRVTLRCSPRSGDLSVYWYQQSLDQGLQFLIQYYNGEERAKGNILERFSAQQFPDLHSELNLSSLELGDSALYFCASSVAGVRDNIQYFGAGTRLSVL.

The J gene is TRBJ1-6, the V gene TRBV7-9; perhaps TRBD1 as D (6 bases). Trimming removed 5 bases from V and 5 bases from J, with 10 bases in between. Germline V gene data show CDR1 as SEHNR and CDR2 as FQNEAQ (reference sequence). The CDR3 runs 14 residues. Here the CDR3 DNA reads TGTGCCAGCAGCCTGGACAGCGATAATTCACCCCTCCACTTT. Translation: CASSLDSDNSPLHF.

The J gene is TRBJ2-5, the V gene TRBV7-2; a possible D gene is TRBD1 (5 bases). Trimming shortened V by 1 base and J by 5 bases, and 17 bases separated the two germline ends. Germline assignment: CDR1 SGHTA and CDR2 FQGNSA. This CDR3 spans 16 amino acids. CDR3 coding DNA: TGTGCCAGCAGCTTAGAAGGCAGGGAACTCGCGGAGACCCAGTACTTC. Translation gives CASSLEGRELAETQYF.

This chain connects TRBV5-4 to TRBJ2-7; D not certain. The germline V gene has CDR1 SGHNT and CDR2 YYREEE (reference sequence). The V and J ends lost 2 bases and 7 bases respectively, with 7 bases between them. CDR3 length: 11 residues. The CDR3: CASSLLGEQYV. The DNA of the CDR3 is TGTGCCAGCAGCTTACTGGGGGAGCAGTACGTC.